Each of the 18 T cell receptor beta chains below was sequenced from the same sample in a study of OX40 agonist ivuxolimab in advanced cancers. Sequenced by immunoSEQ multiplex PCR; TCRdb stores in-frame clones only, minus some. The sample gives 50,000 to 70,000 clones, approximately 84% of which show up once; about 3% is in the top ten. Sequencing was performed on CD4+ or CD8+ T cells sorted from blood, taken in a trial of the OX40 agonist ivuxolimab. All receptors come from an adult with an advanced solid tumor such as melanoma, head and neck, liver or kidney cancer.

This clone came up once. The J gene is TRBJ2-1, the V gene TRBV5-1, with 10 bases matching TRBD2. Per germline, CDR1 SGHRS and CDR2 YFSETQ. The CDR3 covers 16 residues. Losses at the gene ends were 1 base for V and 4 bases for J; bases not matched to a gene: 5. CDR3 coding DNA: TGCGCCAGCAGCTTGACTAGCGGGATTGGGTACAATGAGCAGTTCTTC. Encoded protein: CASSLTSGIGYNEQFF.

The V gene is TRBV7-2, the J gene TRBJ2-7; D perhaps matches TRBD1 (6 bases). Deletions cut 1 base from V and 9 bases from J, with 13 bases between. There are 13 residues in the CDR3. Germline V gene lookup returns CDR1 SGHTA and CDR2 FQGNSA. CDR3: CASSLGTRDMQYF. The CDR3 bases are TGTGCCAGCAGCTTAGGGACAAGGGACATGCAGTACTTC.

V and J are TRBV2 and TRBJ1-1; D remains unclear. Germline CDR1 and CDR2: SNHLY and FYNNEI. V shed 5 bases and J shed 3 bases, with 7 bases lying between them. This CDR3 spans 12 amino acids. Written as DNA, the CDR3 is TGTGCCAGCAGTTTGATGTACACTGAAGCTTTCTTT. It encodes CASSLMYTEAFF.

The V and J genes are TRBV7-3 and TRBJ2-2; 9 positions match TRBD1. This CDR3 has 15 amino acids. J was trimmed by 5 bases and V by 5 bases; bases with no gene match: 6. The germline gives CDR1 SGHTA, CDR2 FQGTGA. The CDR3 DNA reads as TGTGCCAGCAGCAAACAGGGGGCAAGGACCGGGGAGCTGTTTTTT. This codes for CASSKQGARTGELFF.

The chain links TRBV9 to TRBJ1-1, with 7 bases that match TRBD1. CDR1 SGDLS and CDR2 YYNGEE come from the germline V gene. The ends lost 0 bases at V and 5 bases at J; junction bases unmatched: 4. CDR3 size: 14 residues. As DNA, the CDR3 is TGTGCCAGCAGCGTAGAGGGGGCATATACTGAAGCTTTCTTT. This encodes CASSVEGAYTEAFF. The variable domain in full, with the rest retrieved from reference TRBV9 and TRBJ1-1, is DSGVTQTPKHLITATGQRVTLRCSPRSGDLSVYWYQQSLDQGLQFLIQYYNGEERAKGNILERFSAQQFPDLHSELNLSSLELGDSALYFCASSVEGAYTEAFFGQGTRLTVV.

In this sample, this clone is medium-sized. The V call is TRBV10-2, the J call TRBJ2-5, with D possibly matching TRBD2 (6 bases). The germline V gene has CDR1 WSHSY and CDR2 SAAADI. The V end was cut by 0 bases, the J end by 5 bases, with 13 bases between. The CDR3 is made up of 15 amino acids. The CDR3 sequence: CASSESVTSTETQYF. DNA of the CDR3: TGCGCCAGCAGTGAGTCGGTGACTAGTACGGAGACCCAGTACTTC.

The chain employs TRBV5-4 and TRBJ1-4; 7 nucleotides agree with TRBD1. The germline V gene encodes CDR1 SGHNT and CDR2 YYREEE (reference sequence). CDR3 length: 14 residues. V shed 5 bases, J shed 6 bases, and the junction held 7 bases outside the gene matches. CDR3 nucleotide sequence: TGTGCCAGCAGTCGCCGGGACAGTGATGAAAAACTGTTTTTT. Its translation is CASSRRDSDEKLFF.

The chain recombines TRBV6-5 with TRBJ1-2; 10 bases line up with TRBD1. This CDR3 comprises 13 residues. After removal of 6 bases from V and 7 bases from J, the junction contained 5 bases not matched to a gene. Looked up from germline, CDR1 is MNHEY and CDR2 is SVGAGI. In nucleotides, the CDR3 is TGTGCCAGCAGACGACAGGGGGCAGGTGGCTACACCTTC. It specifies CASRRQGAGGYTF.

This clone showed up just once. This chain joins TRBV21-1 and TRBJ1-2. TRBV21-1 is a listed pseudogene. The CDR3 sequence is 12 residues long. This CDR3 reads CASSKKVGGYTF. CDR3 nucleotides: TGTGCCAGCAGCAAGAAGGTCGGTGGCTACACCTTC.

The chain has TRBV28 and TRBJ2-7; the D is unclear. The germline CDR1 and CDR2 sequences are MDHEN and SYDVKM. The CDR3 loop spans 11 amino acids. Trimming pared 2 bases from V and 6 bases from J, leaving 5 bases between. The CDR3 sequence is CASSLKFEQYF. CDR3 coding DNA: TGTGCCAGCAGTTTAAAGTTCGAGCAGTACTTC.

CDR3 bases: TGCGCCAGCAGCCAAGATGACGGGGGGCACATCTCGGGGACCGGGGAGCTGTTTTTT. Amino acid sequence: CASSQDDGGHISGTGELFF. V usage is TRBV4-1 and J usage is TRBJ2-2; D might be TRBD2 (7 bases). CDR1 MGHRA and CDR2 YSYEKL come from the germline V gene. The CDR3 has 19 residues. Trimming stripped 0 bases from V and 5 bases from J, with 22 bases between.

The V call is TRBV7-9, the J call TRBJ2-1; TRBD2 matches at 10 bases. CDR3 length equals 14 residues. The germline CDR1 and CDR2 sequences are SEHNR and FQNEAQ (reference sequence). J was trimmed by 10 bases and V by 5 bases; bases with no gene match: 8. The CDR3 nucleotides read TGTGCCAGCAGCACCCAGAGGACTAGCGGAGAGCAGTTCTTC. Its translation is CASSTQRTSGEQFF.

This clone was observed a single time. The chain joins TRBV27 to TRBJ2-7; TRBD2 is a possible D gene (6 bases). The CDR3 sequence is 15 residues long. Trimming removed 1 base at V and 0 bases at J, with 10 bases between. Germline V CDR1 and CDR2: MNHEY, SMNVEV (reference sequence). The CDR3 coding sequence is TGTGCCAGCAGTTTATTAGGGACTCACTCCTACGAGCAGTACTTC. It encodes CASSLLGTHSYEQYF.

This sequence joins TRBV30 and TRBJ1-1; D uncertain. Trimming pared 2 bases from V and 1 base from J, leaving 8 bases between. CDR3 size: 13 residues. Germline V CDR1 and CDR2: GTSNPN, SVGIG (reference sequence). The DNA of the CDR3 is TGTGCCTGGAGTATGGGAGGGAACACTGAAGCTTTCTTT. It translates to CAWSMGGNTEAFF.

The chain's CDR3 is CASSSRGGWNTEAFF. The CDR3 DNA reads as TGTGCCAGCAGTTCCCGGGGCGGATGGAACACTGAAGCTTTCTTT. The J gene is TRBJ1-1, the V gene TRBV28, with D possibly TRBD1 on 5 matching bases. With 4 bases removed from V and 1 base from J, the gap between germline ends came to 13 bases. Per germline, CDR1 MDHEN and CDR2 SYDVKM. CDR3 length: 15 residues.

The rearrangement uses TRBV18 and TRBJ1-2; D is unresolved. CDR3 size: 14 residues. CDR1 is KGHSH, CDR2 LQKENI, per germline. Trimming stripped 4 bases from V and 6 bases from J, with 15 bases between. The CDR3, as DNA: TGTGCCAGCTCACGACTCTCGGGATTAGATGGCTACACCTTC. Its protein product is CASSRLSGLDGYTF.

The chain recombines TRBV7-8 with TRBJ1-1, with 8 bases fitting TRBD1. Trimming removed 3 bases from V and 6 bases from J; junction bases left unmatched: 12. This CDR3 region has 16 residues. The V gene's germline CDR1 is SGHVS and CDR2 FQNEAQ. The CDR3: CASSFLIRTGKAEAFF. DNA for the CDR3: TGTGCCAGCAGCTTCCTCATTAGGACAGGGAAGGCTGAAGCTTTCTTT.

This chain uses TRBV28 with TRBJ2-5, with a possible D match to TRBD2 (6 bases). With 5 bases removed from V and 0 bases from J, the gap between germline ends came to 10 bases. This CDR3 has 14 residues. From germline, CDR1 is MDHEN and CDR2 SYDVKM. CDR3 in DNA: TGTGCCAGCAGTCAAGGGACTTACCAAGAGACCCAGTACTTC. It yields the protein CASSQGTYQETQYF.